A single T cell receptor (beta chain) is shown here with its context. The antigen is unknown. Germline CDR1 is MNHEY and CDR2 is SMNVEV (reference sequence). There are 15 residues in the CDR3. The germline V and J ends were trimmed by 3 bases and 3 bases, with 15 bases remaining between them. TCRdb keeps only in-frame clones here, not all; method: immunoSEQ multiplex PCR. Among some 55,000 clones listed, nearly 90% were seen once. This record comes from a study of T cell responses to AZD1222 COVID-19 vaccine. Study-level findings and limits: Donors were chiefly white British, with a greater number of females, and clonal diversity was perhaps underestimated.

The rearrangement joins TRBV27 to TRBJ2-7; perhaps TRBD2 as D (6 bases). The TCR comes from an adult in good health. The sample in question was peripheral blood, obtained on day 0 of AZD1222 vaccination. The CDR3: CASSFSRGGFYEQYF. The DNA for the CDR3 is TGTGCCAGCAGTTTCTCCCGTGGGGGGTTCTACGAGCAGTACTTC.